These 21 T cell receptor beta chains were sequenced from one sample in a study of cytomegalovirus exposure and HLA in healthy donors. 13 Jbeta primers and 60 Vbeta primers were used for the PCR. Using immunoSEQ multiplex PCR, the repertoire was profiled, and TCRdb retains in-frame clones only, with some absent. Altogether under 150,000 clones are present, approximately 75% being singletons, with the ten largest covering about 1.1%. The sequencing sample was made of PBMCs. These receptors all stem from a male donor in good health and CMV-seronegative.

The table lists this clone with a count of one. The rearrangement joins TRBV30 to TRBJ1-1, with D unclear. Deletions cut 2 bases from V and 5 bases from J, with 6 bases between. The CDR3 spans 11 residues. Germline CDR1 reads GTSNPN; CDR2 reads SVGIG (reference sequence). The CDR3 loop is CAWSWRTEAFF. The CDR3 DNA reads as TGTGCCTGGAGTTGGAGGACTGAAGCTTTCTTT.

This clone showed up just a few times. The V gene is TRBV9, the J gene TRBJ1-3; D is undetermined. The CDR3 has 15 residues. Between the trimmed V and J ends, which lost 0 bases and 3 bases, there was a span of 10 bases. The germline V gene encodes CDR1 SGDLS and CDR2 YYNGEE. CDR3 residues: CASSVDQAGGNTIYF. The CDR3 DNA reads as TGTGCCAGCAGCGTAGACCAGGCCGGTGGAAACACCATATATTTT.

This chain links TRBV4-2 with TRBJ2-2; D not certain. The CDR3 extends over 14 amino acids. CDR1 is LGHNA, CDR2 YNFKEQ, per germline. Between the trimmed V and J ends, which lost 1 base and 4 bases, there was a span of 7 bases. The CDR3 bases are TGTGCCAGCAGCCAAGGTCACGGCACCGGGGAGCTGTTTTTT. It translates to CASSQGHGTGELFF.

This chain joins TRBV18 and TRBJ1-1, with no clear D. Deletions cut 2 bases from V and 4 bases from J, with 11 bases between. Germline CDR1 KGHSH, CDR2 LQKENI. The CDR3 sequence is 14 residues long. CDR3 sequence reads: CASSPNEGFTEAFF. The CDR3 DNA reads as TGTGCCAGCTCACCAAACGAGGGTTTCACTGAAGCTTTCTTT.

The rearrangement links TRBV5-6 to TRBJ2-3; 7 positions match TRBD1. Trimming cost V 4 bases and J 6 bases; bases outside gene matches: 11. Germline V gives CDR1 SGHDT, CDR2 YYEEEE. CDR3 length: 15 residues. The CDR3 DNA follows: TGTGCCAGCAGCCTGCCGGGACAGTCCTTCGATACGCAGTATTTT. Encoded protein: CASSLPGQSFDTQYF.

This clone was seen a single time. V gene TRBV19 combines with J gene TRBJ2-1; D is uncertain. Trimming shortened V by 3 bases and J by 10 bases, and 7 bases separated the two germline ends. Per the germline V gene, CDR1 is LNHDA and CDR2 is SQIVND (reference sequence). The length of the CDR3 is 11 residues. Here the CDR3 reads CASSMELEQFF. In nucleotides, the CDR3 is TGTGCCAGTAGTATGGAGTTGGAGCAGTTCTTC.

This clone was recorded only once. This chain connects TRBV7-6 to TRBJ2-7; 9 nucleotides line up with TRBD2. This CDR3 is built from 17 residues. V was clipped by 5 bases and J by 0 bases; unmatched bases: 11. Germline V CDR1 and CDR2: SGHVS, FNYEAQ. The CDR3 DNA reads TGTGCCAGCAGCGCCCAGGGCTGGCGGGGGGGCTCCTACGAGCAGTACTTC. Its translation: CASSAQGWRGGSYEQYF.

V gene TRBV30 combines with J gene TRBJ1-1; D not certain. This CDR3 comprises 13 residues. CDR1 is GTSNPN and CDR2 is SVGIG in the germline V gene (reference sequence). With 8 bases removed from V and 1 base from J, the gap between germline ends came to 14 bases. As DNA, the CDR3 is TGTGCCACAAACACAGAAAGGAACACTGAAGCTTTCTTT. It is translated as CATNTERNTEAFF.

J is TRBJ2-1 and V is TRBV5-1, with TRBD1 matching 7 bases. Germline lookup yields CDR1 SGHRS and CDR2 YFSETQ. Losses at the gene ends were 2 bases for V and 2 bases for J; bases not matched to a gene: 4. The CDR3 is 15 amino acids. The CDR3 loop reads CASSFEGAAYNEQFF. CDR3 nucleotides: TGCGCCAGCAGCTTCGAGGGGGCGGCCTACAATGAGCAGTTCTTC.

The table lists this clone with a few counts. The V and J genes are TRBV5-4 and TRBJ2-7, with TRBD2 matching 12 bases. Germline-derived CDR1 and CDR2 are SGHNT and YYREEE (reference sequence). The CDR3 has 16 residues. Losses at the gene ends were 4 bases for V and 6 bases for J; bases not matched to a gene: 11. CDR3 sequence reads: CASSPELAGGSGEQYF. In DNA, the CDR3 is TGTGCCAGCAGCCCCGAACTAGCGGGGGGCTCTGGCGAGCAGTACTTC.

The CDR3 DNA sequence: TGTGCCAGCTTCTTGACAGGGGCCCTTAGGGATACGCAGTATTTT. It codes for CASFLTGALRDTQYF. The V and J genes are TRBV11-3 and TRBJ2-3, with TRBD1 matching over 8 bases. Germline V gene sequence: CDR1 SGHNT, CDR2 YENEEA. After removal of 8 bases from V and 6 bases from J, the junction contained 13 bases not matched to a gene. The CDR3 loop spans 15 amino acids.

Comments on this clone: One end of the junction varies from germline; a read error may be responsible. The rearrangement uses TRBV7-7 and TRBJ2-6, with D hard to call. CDR1 and CDR2 (germline): SSHAT, FNYEAQ (reference sequence). CDR3 size: 17 residues. This chain's CDR3 is CASSLVDRLSGANVLTF. The CDR3, as DNA: TGTGCTAGCAGCTTGGTCGACCGACTCTCTGGGGCCAACGTCCTGACTTTC.

The J gene is TRBJ1-1, the V gene TRBV18; TRBD1 matches 7 bases. Germline V gives CDR1 KGHSH, CDR2 LQKENI. Germline trimming cut 5 bases from V and 4 bases from J; bases unmatched to any gene: 4. The CDR3 runs to 13 residues. The CDR3 sequence: CASSSTGSTEAFF. CDR3 bases: TGTGCCAGCTCATCGACAGGGAGCACTGAAGCTTTCTTT.

The V call is TRBV7-8, the J call TRBJ2-3; 10 nucleotides align to TRBD2. This CDR3 contains 16 residues. The ends lost 3 bases at V and 1 base at J; junction bases unmatched: 4. Germline lookup yields CDR1 SGHVS and CDR2 FQNEAQ. The DNA for the CDR3 is TGTGCCAGCAGCTTTGGACTAGCGGAGGGCACAGATACGCAGTATTTT. This translates into CASSFGLAEGTDTQYF.

This chain connects TRBV14 to TRBJ2-5; TRBD2 matches at 7 bases. This CDR3 spans 15 amino acids. The germline V gene encodes CDR1 SGHDN and CDR2 FVKESK. V lost 1 base to trimming and J lost 4 bases; unmatched junction nucleotides: 6. The CDR3 coding sequence is TGTGCCAGCAGCCAAGGACTAGCAAGCGGAGAGACCCAGTACTTC. It codes for CASSQGLASGETQYF.

This chain joins TRBV18 and TRBJ2-7, with 10 positions matching TRBD1. This CDR3 is built from 14 residues. V dropped 3 bases and J dropped 3; count of bases not matched to a gene: 2. CDR1 KGHSH and CDR2 LQKENI come from the germline V gene. The DNA of the CDR3 is TGTGCCAGCTCACCCGGGACAGGGGACTACGAGCAGTACTTC. Protein: CASSPGTGDYEQYF.

V gene TRBV7-9 combines with J gene TRBJ2-3; the match to TRBD2 covers 7 bases. The CDR3 has 14 amino acids. Germline values: CDR1 SEHNR, CDR2 FQNEAQ (reference sequence). Trimming removed 10 bases from V and 1 base from J; junction bases left unmatched: 8. The CDR3 DNA is TGTGCCACCACTTGGGCGGGGGGCACAGATACGCAGTATTTT. This codes for CATTWAGGTDTQYF.

This clone showed up just a few times. This chain links TRBV7-2 with TRBJ2-7; TRBD1 matches 7 bases. J was trimmed by 1 base and V by 5 bases; bases with no gene match: 8. Germline V lookup: CDR1 SGHTA, CDR2 FQGNSA. The CDR3 is 15 residues long. CDR3 loop: CASSLGSGQSYEQYF. The DNA of the CDR3 is TGTGCCAGCAGCCTAGGCTCGGGACAGTCCTACGAGCAGTACTTC.

The chain combines TRBV6-1 with TRBJ2-7; no firm D call. The CDR3 is 11 amino acids. Trimming pared 3 bases from V and 3 bases from J, leaving 3 bases between. Germline lookup yields CDR1 MNHNS and CDR2 SASEGT. CDR3 region: CASSDHYEQYF. CDR3 nucleotide sequence: TGTGCCAGCAGTGATCACTACGAGCAGTACTTC.

The chain combines TRBV5-4 with TRBJ2-5, with TRBD1 matching 9 bases. In germline, CDR1 is SGHNT, CDR2 YYREEE (reference sequence). J was trimmed by 2 bases and V by 2 bases; bases with no gene match: 1. This CDR3 is 14 amino acids long. The CDR3 region has the DNA TGTGCCAGCAGCTTAGACAGGGGGCAAGAGACCCAGTACTTC. Protein product: CASSLDRGQETQYF.

J is TRBJ2-7 and V is TRBV2; a possible D gene is TRBD2 (6 bases). The CDR3 runs to 15 residues. Germline values: CDR1 SNHLY, CDR2 FYNNEI. V shed 3 bases and J shed 0 bases, with 12 bases lying between them. CDR3: CASSDWRGHSYEQYF. The CDR3 DNA reads as TGTGCCAGCAGTGATTGGCGGGGTCACTCCTACGAGCAGTACTTC.